This T cell receptor (beta chain) was identified in a study of shared clonotypes between healthy human individuals. Method: immunoSEQ multiplex PCR; TCRdb's copy keeps in-frame clones and lacks some. Counted here are about 2.1 million clones, 90% to 95% occurring once; the ten biggest clones make up around 1.7%. This CDR3 is 17 amino acids long. The germline V gene encodes CDR1 PRHDT and CDR2 FYEKMQ (reference sequence). V trimming: 3 bases; J trimming: 5 bases; junction bases outside the gene matches: 15. In the naive CD8 group, cells lacked CD45RO and were positively selected for CCR7, so terminally differentiated effector memory CD45RA+ cells were left out. Donors, healthy HIV-negative adults, lacked recent acute infections or vaccinations.

The origin of this receptor is a man younger than 30 in good health. Some clones in this sample may be carry-over from other donors' samples. The chain joins TRBV13 to TRBJ2-7, with TRBD2 matching 8 bases. The source material was naive CD8+ T cells from PBMCs. The CDR3 sequence is CASSFEGRGGRRDEQYF. The CDR3 DNA is TGTGCCAGCAGCTTTGAGGGGCGGGGCGGGAGGAGAGACGAGCAGTACTTC.